The following is a T cell receptor beta chain sequence with its context. This specimen belongs to a study of T cell clones after liver transplantation. Using immunoSEQ multiplex PCR, the repertoire was profiled, and TCRdb retains in-frame clones only, with some absent. The sample carries about 7,900 clones, 75% to 85% recorded once. This sequence was found in a human donor who received a liver transplant. The input for sequencing was CD8+ T cells from blood, taken before liver transplant.

The CDR3 DNA reads as TGTGCCAGCAGCTTGTGGACAGGGGATGAGCAGTTCTTC. Encoded protein: CASSLWTGDEQFF. The genes are TRBV5-8 and TRBJ2-1, with TRBD1 matching 9 bases. V was clipped by 1 base and J by 8 bases; unmatched bases: 1. Germline V gene data show CDR1 as SGHTS and CDR2 as YDEGEE. The CDR3 is made up of 13 amino acids.